The 20 T cell receptor beta chains presented below share a single source sample, sequenced in a study of blood T cell repertoires in COVID-19. Profiling relied on immunoSEQ multiplex PCR, and the TCRdb table lists in-frame clones only, not all of them. This table has about 83,000 clones, roughly 90% appearing once. Sample: peripheral blood. The receptors derive from a woman aged 45-60 years with active or convalescent COVID-19.

The chain recombines TRBV7-3 with TRBJ2-3; 8 bases are shared with TRBD2. This CDR3 has 18 residues. Germline-derived CDR1 and CDR2 are SGHTA and FQGTGA. Germline trimming cut 1 base from V and 2 bases from J; bases unmatched to any gene: 11. DNA of the CDR3: TGTGCCAGCAGCTTAATCGGTGGGGAGCGGGGGCCCACAGATACGCAGTATTTT. Protein sequence: CASSLIGGERGPTDTQYF.

This chain's CDR3 is CASSLYAAGANTEAFF. DNA of the CDR3: TGTGCCAGCAGTTTATACGCGGCAGGGGCGAACACTGAAGCTTTCTTT. This chain uses TRBV27 with TRBJ1-1; D is possibly TRBD1 (6 bases). CDR1 is MNHEY, CDR2 SMNVEV, per germline (reference sequence). V was clipped by 1 base and J by 1 base, with 13 bases between them. There are 16 residues in the CDR3.

The chain links TRBV9 to TRBJ1-5, with D possibly being TRBD1 (5 bases). V was cut by 2 bases and J by 0 bases, with 18 bases left in between. CDR3 size: 18 residues. Per the germline V gene, CDR1 is SGDLS and CDR2 is YYNGEE. The CDR3 is CASSVGPRELNSNQPQHF. CDR3 coding DNA: TGTGCCAGCAGCGTGGGGCCACGGGAGCTAAATAGCAATCAGCCCCAGCATTTT.

The chain is built from TRBV4-2 and TRBJ1-1, with a possible D match to TRBD1 (6 bases). The CDR3 consists of 14 residues. V was shortened by 4 bases and J by 6 bases, with 15 bases between the two germline ends. Germline V lookup: CDR1 LGHNA, CDR2 YNFKEQ. The CDR3 nucleotides read TGTGCCAGCAGCCCGGCGGGGGGGCCCCCTGAAGCTTTCTTT. It is translated as CASSPAGGPPEAFF.

This clone was picked up one time. This sequence joins TRBV5-1 and TRBJ2-1; unclear D gene. Germline V gene lookup returns CDR1 SGHRS and CDR2 YFSETQ. This CDR3 is 14 amino acids long. V dropped 0 bases and J dropped 4 bases, with 8 bases sitting between them. The CDR3 reads CASSLEALYNEQFF. The CDR3 nucleotides read TGCGCCAGCAGCTTGGAAGCGTTGTACAATGAGCAGTTCTTC. Together with reference TRBV5-1 and TRBJ2-1, the CDR3 gives the full variable domain: KAGVTQTPRYLIKTRGQQVTLSCSPISGHRSVSWYQQTPGQGLQFLFEYFSETQRNKGNFPGRFSGRQFSNSRSEMNVSTLELGDSALYLCASSLEALYNEQFFGPGTRLTVL.

This clone was counted a single time. The gene calls are TRBV7-8 and TRBJ1-5, with unresolved D. Germline V gene sequence: CDR1 SGHVS, CDR2 FQNEAQ. Trimming left V 5 bases short and J 4 bases short, with 15 bases between. The CDR3 covers 15 residues. The CDR3 sequence: CASSPRRAENQPQHF. CDR3 sequence (DNA): TGTGCCAGCAGCCCGAGGCGGGCGGAAAATCAGCCCCAGCATTTT.

The chain couples TRBV5-8 to TRBJ1-2; no firm D call. The V gene's germline CDR1 is SGHTS and CDR2 YDEGEE. The V end lost 3 bases, the J end lost 8 bases, and 23 bases lay between the germline ends. This CDR3 comprises 16 residues. The CDR3 DNA sequence: TGTGCCAGCAGCTGGGTCGAGGGCCAGGCCCCTAGGGGCTACACCTTC. Its translation is CASSWVEGQAPRGYTF.

This chain connects TRBV12-3 or TRBV12-4 to TRBJ1-1, with a tentative D call TRBD1 (6 bases). Trimming pared 6 bases from V and 0 bases from J, leaving 8 bases between. The CDR3 is 13 residues long. CDR3 sequence reads: CASSRGLNTEAFF. CDR3 nucleotides: TGTGCCAGCAGCAGGGGCCTGAACACTGAAGCTTTCTTT.

The chain has TRBV30 and TRBJ2-7; tentative D call: TRBD1 (6 bases). In germline, CDR1 is GTSNPN, CDR2 SVGIG (reference sequence). This CDR3 region has 15 residues. The V gene lost 3 bases and the J gene lost 4 bases, with 19 bases spanning the gap. DNA of the CDR3: TGTGCCTGGAGAGCGGAGAGGGGGTTAAGGTACGAGCAGTACTTC. This codes for CAWRAERGLRYEQYF.

This chain uses TRBV6-5 with TRBJ1-1; TRBD1 matches 8 bases. CDR1 and CDR2 (germline): MNHEY, SVGAGI. After removal of 4 bases from V and 5 bases from J, the junction contained 6 bases not matched to a gene. CDR3 length: 14 amino acids. This CDR3 is CASSSQGDGTEAFF. The CDR3 bases are TGTGCCAGCAGTTCACAGGGGGATGGTACTGAAGCTTTCTTT.

The chain uses TRBV7-9 and TRBJ1-1; D remains ambiguous. V was pared by 1 base and J by 5 bases, with 8 bases between. Germline values: CDR1 SEHNR, CDR2 FQNEAQ (reference sequence). This CDR3 is built from 13 residues. The CDR3 here is CASSLDAGTEAFF. In nucleotides, the CDR3 is TGTGCCAGCAGCTTAGACGCCGGGACTGAAGCTTTCTTT.

The chain joins TRBV5-4 to TRBJ1-2; 11 nucleotides line up with TRBD1. This CDR3 has 15 residues. V lost 3 bases, J lost 4 bases, and 5 bases stayed unmatched. CDR1 is SGHNT and CDR2 is YYREEE in the germline V gene (reference sequence). The CDR3 spells CASSSPGQGVYGYTF. CDR3 nucleotides: TGTGCCAGCAGCTCCCCGGGACAGGGGGTCTATGGCTACACCTTC.

The V gene is TRBV7-3, the J gene TRBJ1-1; tentatively, D is TRBD1 (6 bases). The CDR3 loop spans 12 amino acids. CDR1 and CDR2 (germline): SGHTA, FQGTGA. Trimming cost V 2 bases and J 11 bases, with 12 bases left between them. The CDR3 bases are TGTGCCAGCAGCTTAGGGGGCCGCGGGGCTTTCTTT. Amino acid sequence: CASSLGGRGAFF. The entire variable domain, with the rest obtained from reference TRBV7-3 and TRBJ1-1, is as follows: GAGVSQTPSNKVTEKGKYVELRCDPISGHTALYWYRQSLGQGPEFLIYFQGTGAADDSGLPNDRFFAVRPEGSVSTLKIQRTERGDSAVYLCASSLGGRGAFFGQGTRLTVV.

The chain uses TRBV25-1 and TRBJ2-5; 9 bases line up with TRBD1. Trimming cost V 5 bases and J 1 base; bases outside gene matches: 8. Germline-derived CDR1 and CDR2 are MGHDK and SYGVNS. The CDR3 runs 16 residues. CDR3 amino acids: CASSNPGTGSQETQYF. Written as DNA, the CDR3 is TGTGCCAGCAGTAACCCCGGGACAGGGTCCCAAGAGACCCAGTACTTC.

CDR3 DNA sequence: TGTGCCAGCAGCTTAGGTCGTTCGGGGACAGCATTCACAGATACGCAGTATTTT. Its translation: CASSLGRSGTAFTDTQYF. The rearrangement joins TRBV7-9 to TRBJ2-3; 7 bases are shared with TRBD1. J lost 2 bases, V lost 1 base, and 12 bases had no gene match. The V gene's germline CDR1 is SEHNR and CDR2 FQNEAQ (reference sequence). This CDR3 comprises 18 residues.

The chain joins TRBV3-1 (or the pseudogene TRBV3-2) to TRBJ1-2; D is undetermined. V lost 0 bases and J lost 8, with 13 bases in between. CDR3 length: 14 residues. Germline V gives CDR1 LGHDT, CDR2 YNNKEL (reference sequence). This CDR3 reads CASSQDNIGRGYTF. Written as DNA, the CDR3 is TGTGCCAGCAGCCAAGATAACATCGGGAGGGGCTACACCTTC.

The rearrangement uses TRBV12-5 and TRBJ1-5; TRBD1 matches at 9 bases. Per the germline V gene, CDR1 is LGHNT and CDR2 is FRNRAP. Unmatched junction bases numbered 9, after V lost 3 bases and J lost 3 bases. The CDR3 contains 17 residues. In DNA, the CDR3 is TGTGCTAGTGGTTTCGGTCCCGGGACAGGGAACAATCAGCCCCAGCATTTT. Its translation is CASGFGPGTGNNQPQHF.

Remarks on this clone: Other DNA sequences in this sample translate to the same CDR3. The V gene is TRBV10-3, the J gene TRBJ2-7; the D gene is possibly TRBD1 (6 bases). Germline CDR1 is ENHRY and CDR2 is SYGVKD. The CDR3 extends over 12 amino acids. V lost 6 bases and J lost 3, with 9 bases in between. CDR3 nucleotide sequence: TGTGCCATCAGCGAGGACAGCTACGAGCAGTACTTC. This gives the protein CAISEDSYEQYF.

The chain carries TRBV7-2 and TRBJ2-7; TRBD2 aligns across 8 bases. The CDR3 has 16 amino acids. J gave up 4 bases and V 5 bases, and 13 bases lay outside the gene matches. The germline gives CDR1 SGHTA, CDR2 FQGNSA. CDR3 in amino acids: CASSPTNIAGRYEQYF. The CDR3 DNA reads TGTGCCAGCAGCCCGACCAATATAGCGGGACGTTACGAGCAGTACTTC. The full variable domain, rest sourced from reference TRBV7-2 and TRBJ2-7, is GAGVSQSPSNKVTEKGKDVELRCDPISGHTALYWYRQSLGQGLEFLIYFQGNSAPDKSGLPSDRFSAERTGGSVSTLTIQRTQQEDSAVYLCASSPTNIAGRYEQYFGPGTRLTVT.

This sequence joins TRBV14 and TRBJ2-7; D is possibly TRBD1 (5 bases). This CDR3 is 14 amino acids long. Germline loops: CDR1 SGHDN, CDR2 FVKESK. V was cut by 0 bases and J by 2 bases, with 8 bases left in between. The CDR3 region is CASSQDQGTYEQYF. CDR3 nucleotides: TGTGCCAGCAGCCAAGATCAGGGAACCTACGAGCAGTACTTC.